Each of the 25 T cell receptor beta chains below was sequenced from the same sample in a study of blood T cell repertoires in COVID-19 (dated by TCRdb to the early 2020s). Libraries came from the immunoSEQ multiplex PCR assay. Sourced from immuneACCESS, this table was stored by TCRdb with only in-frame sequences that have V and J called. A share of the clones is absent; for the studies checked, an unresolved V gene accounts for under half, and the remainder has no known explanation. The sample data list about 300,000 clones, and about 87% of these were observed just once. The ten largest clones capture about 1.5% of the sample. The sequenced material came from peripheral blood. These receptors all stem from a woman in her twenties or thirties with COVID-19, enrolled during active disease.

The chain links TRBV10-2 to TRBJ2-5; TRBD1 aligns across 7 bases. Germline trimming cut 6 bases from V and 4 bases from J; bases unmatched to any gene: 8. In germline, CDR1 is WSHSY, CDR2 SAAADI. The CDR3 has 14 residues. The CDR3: CASRETGWLETQYF. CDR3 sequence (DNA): TGCGCCAGCAGGGAGACAGGGTGGCTAGAGACCCAGTACTTC.

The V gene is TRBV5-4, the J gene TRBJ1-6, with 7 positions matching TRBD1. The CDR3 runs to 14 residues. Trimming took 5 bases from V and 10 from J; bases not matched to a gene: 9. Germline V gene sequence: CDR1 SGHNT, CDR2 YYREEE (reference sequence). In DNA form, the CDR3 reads TGTGCCAGCAGTCCCCGGGACAGAACCTCACCCCTCCACTTT. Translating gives CASSPRDRTSPLHF.

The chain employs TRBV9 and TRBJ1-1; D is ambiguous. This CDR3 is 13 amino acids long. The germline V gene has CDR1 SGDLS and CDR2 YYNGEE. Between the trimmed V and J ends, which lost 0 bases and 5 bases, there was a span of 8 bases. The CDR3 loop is CASSVVARTEAFF. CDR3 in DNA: TGTGCCAGCAGCGTAGTGGCGCGGACTGAAGCTTTCTTT.

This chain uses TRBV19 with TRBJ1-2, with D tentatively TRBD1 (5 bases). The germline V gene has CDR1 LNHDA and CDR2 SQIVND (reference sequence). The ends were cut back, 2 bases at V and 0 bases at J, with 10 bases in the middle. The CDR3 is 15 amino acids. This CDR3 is CASSIQRTTNYGYTF. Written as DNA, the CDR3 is TGTGCCAGTAGTATACAAAGGACAACTAACTATGGCTACACCTTC.

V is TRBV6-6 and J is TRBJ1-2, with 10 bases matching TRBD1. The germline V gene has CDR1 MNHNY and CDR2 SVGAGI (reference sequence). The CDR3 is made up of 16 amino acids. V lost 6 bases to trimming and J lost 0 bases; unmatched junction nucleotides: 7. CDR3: CASRGLGQGSNYGYTF. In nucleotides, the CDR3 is TGTGCCAGCAGAGGGTTGGGACAGGGGTCTAACTATGGCTACACCTTC.

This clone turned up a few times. The CDR3 loop is CASSYGDNSPLHF. The CDR3 DNA reads as TGCGCCAGCAGTTACGGAGATAATTCACCCCTCCACTTT. V and J are TRBV5-1 and TRBJ1-6; D ambiguous. This CDR3 contains 13 residues. Germline CDR1 is SGHRS and CDR2 is YFSETQ. The V and J ends lost 5 bases and 5 bases respectively, with 8 bases between them.

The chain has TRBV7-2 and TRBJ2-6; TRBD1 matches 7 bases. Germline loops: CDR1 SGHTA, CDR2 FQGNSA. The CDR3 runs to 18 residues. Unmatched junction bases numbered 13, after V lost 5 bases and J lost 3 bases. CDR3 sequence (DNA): TGTGCCAGCAGCCGTACCGGGACAGCCCATTATGGGGCCAACGTCCTGACTTTC. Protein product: CASSRTGTAHYGANVLTF.

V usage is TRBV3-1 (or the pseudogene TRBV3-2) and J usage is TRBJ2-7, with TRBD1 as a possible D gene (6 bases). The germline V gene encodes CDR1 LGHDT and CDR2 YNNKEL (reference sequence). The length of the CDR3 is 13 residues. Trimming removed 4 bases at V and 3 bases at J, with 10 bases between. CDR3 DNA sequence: TGTGCCAGCAGCCTCCAGGACAGCTACGAGCAGTACTTC. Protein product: CASSLQDSYEQYF.

The CDR3 coding sequence is TGTGCCAGCAGTCCTCGACAGGGGGCAGGGGGCTACACCTTC. This codes for CASSPRQGAGGYTF. V is TRBV27 and J is TRBJ1-2, with 10 bases aligning to TRBD1. The CDR3 runs to 14 residues. V was pared by 5 bases and J by 8 bases, with 8 bases of the junction left unmatched. CDR1 and CDR2 (germline): MNHEY, SMNVEV (reference sequence).

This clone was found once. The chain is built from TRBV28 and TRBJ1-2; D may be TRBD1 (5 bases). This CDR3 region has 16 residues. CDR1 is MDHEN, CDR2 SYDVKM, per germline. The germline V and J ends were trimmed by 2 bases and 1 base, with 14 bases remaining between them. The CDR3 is CASSLPSRTRNYGYTF. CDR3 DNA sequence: TGTGCCAGCAGTTTACCCTCTCGGACACGTAACTATGGCTACACCTTC.

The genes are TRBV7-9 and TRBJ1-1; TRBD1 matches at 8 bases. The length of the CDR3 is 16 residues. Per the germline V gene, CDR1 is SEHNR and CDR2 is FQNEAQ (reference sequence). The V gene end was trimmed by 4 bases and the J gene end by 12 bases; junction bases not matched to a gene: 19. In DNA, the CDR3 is TGTGCCAGCAGCTCCCCCAATACTCCAGGGGGCACGAGGTCTTTCTTT. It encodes CASSSPNTPGGTRSFF.

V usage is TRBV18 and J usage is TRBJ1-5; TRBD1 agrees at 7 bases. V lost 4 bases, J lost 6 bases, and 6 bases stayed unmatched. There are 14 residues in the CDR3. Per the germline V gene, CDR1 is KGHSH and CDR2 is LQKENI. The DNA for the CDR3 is TGTGCCAGCTCACTCCGGGACAGTAGTCAGCCCCAGCATTTT. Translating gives CASSLRDSSQPQHF.

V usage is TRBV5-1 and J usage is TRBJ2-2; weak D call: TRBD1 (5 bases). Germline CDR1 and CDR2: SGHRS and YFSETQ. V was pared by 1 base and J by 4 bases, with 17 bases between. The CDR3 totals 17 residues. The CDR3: CASSLISRGGGTGELFF. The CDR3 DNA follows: TGCGCCAGCAGCTTGATTAGTAGGGGTGGTGGCACCGGGGAGCTGTTTTTT.

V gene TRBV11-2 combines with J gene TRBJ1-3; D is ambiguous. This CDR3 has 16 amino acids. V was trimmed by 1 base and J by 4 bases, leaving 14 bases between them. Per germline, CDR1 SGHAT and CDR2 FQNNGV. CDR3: CASSLAPGSQGNTIYF. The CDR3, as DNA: TGTGCCAGCAGCTTAGCTCCAGGATCTCAAGGAAACACCATATATTTT.

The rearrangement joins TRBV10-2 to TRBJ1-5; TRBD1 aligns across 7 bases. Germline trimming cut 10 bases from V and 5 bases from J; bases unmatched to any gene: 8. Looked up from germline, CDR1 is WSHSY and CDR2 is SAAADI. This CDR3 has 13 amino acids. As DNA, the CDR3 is TGCGCCACCCCCTGGGGACAGTATCAGCCCCAGCATTTT. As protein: CATPWGQYQPQHF.

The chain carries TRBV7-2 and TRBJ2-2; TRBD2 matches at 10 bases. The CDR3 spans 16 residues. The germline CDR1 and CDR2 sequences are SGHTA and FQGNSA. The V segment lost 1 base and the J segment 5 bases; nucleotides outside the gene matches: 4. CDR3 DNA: TGTGCCAGCAGCTTAGGAGCGGGGGGGCTAACCGGGGAGCTGTTTTTT. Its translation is CASSLGAGGLTGELFF.

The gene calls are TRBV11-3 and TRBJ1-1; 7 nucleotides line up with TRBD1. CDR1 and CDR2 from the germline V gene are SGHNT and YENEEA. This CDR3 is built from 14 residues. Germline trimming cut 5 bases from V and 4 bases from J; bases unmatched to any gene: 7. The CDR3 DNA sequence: TGTGCCAGCAGCACAGAAGGGGGCATCACTGAAGCTTTCTTT. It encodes CASSTEGGITEAFF.

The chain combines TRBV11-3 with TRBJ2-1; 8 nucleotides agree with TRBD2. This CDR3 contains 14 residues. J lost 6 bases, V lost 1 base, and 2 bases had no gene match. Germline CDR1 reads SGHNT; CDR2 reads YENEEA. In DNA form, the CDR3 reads TGTGCCAGCAGCTTAGTGGCGGGGGGCAATGAGCAGTTCTTC. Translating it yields CASSLVAGGNEQFF.

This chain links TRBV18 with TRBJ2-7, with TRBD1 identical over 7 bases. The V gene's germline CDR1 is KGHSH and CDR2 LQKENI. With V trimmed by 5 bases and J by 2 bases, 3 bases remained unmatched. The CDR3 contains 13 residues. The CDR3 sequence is CASSRGTAYEQYV. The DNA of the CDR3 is TGTGCCAGCTCAAGAGGGACAGCCTACGAGCAGTACGTC.

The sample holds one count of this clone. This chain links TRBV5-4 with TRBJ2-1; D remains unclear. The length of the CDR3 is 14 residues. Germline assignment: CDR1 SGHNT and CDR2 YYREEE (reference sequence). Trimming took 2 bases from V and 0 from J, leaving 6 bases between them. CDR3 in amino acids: CASSFRSSYNEQFF. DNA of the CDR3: TGTGCCAGCAGCTTTCGGAGCTCCTACAATGAGCAGTTCTTC. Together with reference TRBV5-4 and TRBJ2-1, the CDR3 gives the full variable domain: ETGVTQSPTHLIKTRGQQVTLRCSSQSGHNTVSWYQQALGQGPQFIFQYYREEENGRGNFPPRFSGLQFPNYSSELNVNALELDDSALYLCASSFRSSYNEQFFGPGTRLTVL.

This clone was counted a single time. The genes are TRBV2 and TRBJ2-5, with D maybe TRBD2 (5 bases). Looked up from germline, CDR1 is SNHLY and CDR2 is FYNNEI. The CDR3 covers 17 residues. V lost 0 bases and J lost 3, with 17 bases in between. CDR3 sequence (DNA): TGTGCCAGCAGTGAAGCGCTTCGGGGTTGGCGGAAAGAGACCCAGTACTTC. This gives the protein CASSEALRGWRKETQYF.

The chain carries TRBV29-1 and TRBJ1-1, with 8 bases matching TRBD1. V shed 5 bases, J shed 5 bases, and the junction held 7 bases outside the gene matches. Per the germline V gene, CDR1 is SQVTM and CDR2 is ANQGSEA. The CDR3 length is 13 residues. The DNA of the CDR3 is TGCAGCGTTCACCACACAGGGGGTACTGAAGCTTTCTTT. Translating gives CSVHHTGGTEAFF. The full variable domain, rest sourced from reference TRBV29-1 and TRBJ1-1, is SAVISQKPSRDICQRGTSLTIQCQVDSQVTMMFWYRQQPGQSLTLIATANQGSEATYESGFVIDKFPISRPNLTFSTLTVSNMSPEDSSIYLCSVHHTGGTEAFFGQGTRLTVV.

The CDR3 reads CASSSGTGAYGGELFF. The CDR3 DNA is TGTGCCAGCAGCTCCGGGACAGGGGCCTATGGCGGGGAGCTGTTTTTT. The V and J genes are TRBV6-2 or TRBV6-3 and TRBJ2-2; 10 bases align to TRBD1. CDR3 length: 16 residues. V was pared by 6 bases and J by 7 bases, with 11 bases of the junction left unmatched. Germline V gene data show CDR1 as MNHEY and CDR2 as SVGEGT.

The CDR3 spells CASSSITGLPGETQYF. The CDR3 nucleotides read TGTGCCAGCAGTTCCATCACAGGTTTGCCTGGGGAGACCCAGTACTTC. This chain joins TRBV28 and TRBJ2-5; D is perhaps TRBD1 (5 bases). V lost 4 bases and J lost 5, with 20 bases in between. Germline CDR1 is MDHEN and CDR2 is SYDVKM. CDR3 length: 16 amino acids.

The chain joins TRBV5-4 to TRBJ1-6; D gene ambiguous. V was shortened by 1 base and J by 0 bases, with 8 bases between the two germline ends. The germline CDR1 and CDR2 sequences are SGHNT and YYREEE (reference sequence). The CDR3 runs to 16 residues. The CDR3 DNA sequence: TGTGCCAGCAGCTTGTTGCGTGGCTCCTATAATTCACCCCTCCACTTT. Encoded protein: CASSLLRGSYNSPLHF.